This record concerns one TCR beta chain sequence. Its antigen is undetermined. TCRdb re-called the 5' RACE reads through MiXCR, storing one row per CDR3 protein. Among 200,000 to 300,000 distinct CDR3 sequences listed, 10% to 13% were seen once. The CDR3 spans 11 residues. Between the trimmed V and J ends, which lost 2 bases and 8 bases, there was a span of 6 bases. CDR1 and CDR2 (germline): MNHEY, SVGEGT. These data belong to a study of CD8 T cells in ankylosing spondylitis. Study-level results: For ankylosing spondylitis blood, a TCR beta motif of 8 or 9 highly homologous variants appeared characteristic.

Sequenced material: blood, either unsorted or a sorted T cell fraction (not recorded which). The source is a male donor with ankylosing spondylitis or in good health (not recorded which). The chain links TRBV6-2 or TRBV6-3 to TRBJ1-1; no reliable D call. CDR3 sequence reads: CASSYRVEAFF. The CDR3 DNA is TGTGCCAGCAGTTACCGCGTCGAAGCTTTCTTT.